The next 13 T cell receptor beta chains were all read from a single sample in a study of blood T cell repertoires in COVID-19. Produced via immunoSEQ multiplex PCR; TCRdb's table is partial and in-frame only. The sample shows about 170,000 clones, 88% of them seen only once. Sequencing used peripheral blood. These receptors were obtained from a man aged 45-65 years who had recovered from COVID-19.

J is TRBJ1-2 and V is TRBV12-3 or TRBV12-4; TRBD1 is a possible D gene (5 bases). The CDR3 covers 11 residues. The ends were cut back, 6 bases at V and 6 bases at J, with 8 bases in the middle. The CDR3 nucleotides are TGTGCCAGCAGCTGGGGGGATGGCTACACCTTC. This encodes CASSWGDGYTF.

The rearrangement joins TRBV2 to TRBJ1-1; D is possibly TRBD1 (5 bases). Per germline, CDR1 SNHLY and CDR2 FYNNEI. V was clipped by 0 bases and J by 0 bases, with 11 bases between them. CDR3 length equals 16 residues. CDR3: CASSEAGGLLNTEAFF. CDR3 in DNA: TGTGCCAGCAGTGAAGCGGGGGGACTGTTGAACACTGAAGCTTTCTTT. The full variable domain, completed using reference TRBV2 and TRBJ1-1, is EPEVTQTPSHQVTQMGQEVILRCVPISNHLYFYWYRQILGQKVEFLVSFYNNEISEKSEIFDDQFSVERPDGSNFTLKIRSTKLEDSAMYFCASSEAGGLLNTEAFFGQGTRLTVV.

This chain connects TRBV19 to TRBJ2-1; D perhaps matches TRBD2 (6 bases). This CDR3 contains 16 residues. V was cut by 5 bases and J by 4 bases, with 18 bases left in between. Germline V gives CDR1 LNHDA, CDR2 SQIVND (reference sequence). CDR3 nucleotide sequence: TGTGCCAGTAGTGGATCCCGGACTAACCTGTACAATGAGCAGTTCTTC. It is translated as CASSGSRTNLYNEQFF.

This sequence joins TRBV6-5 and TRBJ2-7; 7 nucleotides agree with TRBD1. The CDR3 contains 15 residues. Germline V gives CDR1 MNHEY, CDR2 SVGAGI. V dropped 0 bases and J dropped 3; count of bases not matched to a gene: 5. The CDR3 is CASSYSRGRDYEQYF. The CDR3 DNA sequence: TGTGCCAGCAGTTACTCTAGGGGGCGCGACTACGAGCAGTACTTC.

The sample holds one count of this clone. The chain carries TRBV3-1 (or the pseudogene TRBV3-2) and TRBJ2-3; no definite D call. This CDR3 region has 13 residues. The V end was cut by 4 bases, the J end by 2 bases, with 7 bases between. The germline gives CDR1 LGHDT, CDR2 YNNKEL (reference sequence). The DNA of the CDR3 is TGTGCCAGCAGCCTAATCCCCACAGATACGCAGTATTTT. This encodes CASSLIPTDTQYF.

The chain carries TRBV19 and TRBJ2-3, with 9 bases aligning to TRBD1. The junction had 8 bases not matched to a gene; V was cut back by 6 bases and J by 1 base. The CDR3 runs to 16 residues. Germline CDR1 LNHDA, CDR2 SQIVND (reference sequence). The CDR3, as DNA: TGTGCCAGTAGCCGATCGACAGGGGGGGGCACAGATACGCAGTATTTT. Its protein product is CASSRSTGGGTDTQYF.

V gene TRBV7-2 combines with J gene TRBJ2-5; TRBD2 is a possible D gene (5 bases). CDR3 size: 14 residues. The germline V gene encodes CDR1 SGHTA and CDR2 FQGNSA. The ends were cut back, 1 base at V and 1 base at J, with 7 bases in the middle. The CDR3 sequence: CASSLGRAQETQYF. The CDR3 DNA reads TGTGCCAGCAGCTTAGGGCGGGCCCAAGAGACCCAGTACTTC.

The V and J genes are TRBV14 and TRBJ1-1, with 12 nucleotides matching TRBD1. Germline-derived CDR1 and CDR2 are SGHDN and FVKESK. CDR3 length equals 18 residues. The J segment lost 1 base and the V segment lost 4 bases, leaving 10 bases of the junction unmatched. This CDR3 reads CASSLASRDRGQNTEAFF. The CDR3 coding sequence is TGTGCCAGCAGCCTCGCAAGTAGGGACAGGGGGCAGAACACTGAAGCTTTCTTT.

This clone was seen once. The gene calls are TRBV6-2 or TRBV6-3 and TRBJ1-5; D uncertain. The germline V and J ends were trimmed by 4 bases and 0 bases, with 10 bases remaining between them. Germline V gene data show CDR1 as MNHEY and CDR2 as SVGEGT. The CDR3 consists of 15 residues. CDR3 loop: CASSFSRDSNQPQHF. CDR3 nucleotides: TGTGCCAGCAGTTTTAGCCGAGATAGCAATCAGCCCCAGCATTTT.

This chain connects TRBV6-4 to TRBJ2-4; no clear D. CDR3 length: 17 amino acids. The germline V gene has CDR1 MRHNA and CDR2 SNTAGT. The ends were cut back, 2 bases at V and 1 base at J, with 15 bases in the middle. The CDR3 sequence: CASSDDRPPRAKNIQYF. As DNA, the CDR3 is TGTGCCAGCAGTGACGATAGACCCCCGAGGGCCAAAAACATTCAGTACTTC.

CDR3 sequence (DNA): TGTGCCAGCAGTTTAAATCTGGCCCCGAACACCGGGGAGCTGTTTTTT. Its protein product is CASSLNLAPNTGELFF. The chain uses TRBV27 and TRBJ2-2, with D unclear. Germline CDR1 and CDR2: MNHEY and SMNVEV (reference sequence). The CDR3 sequence is 16 residues long. V lost 2 bases and J 0 bases, leaving 10 bases between the germline ends.

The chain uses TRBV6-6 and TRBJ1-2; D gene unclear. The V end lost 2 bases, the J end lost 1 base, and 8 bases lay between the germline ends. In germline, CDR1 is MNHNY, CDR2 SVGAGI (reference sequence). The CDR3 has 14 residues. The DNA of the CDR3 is TGTGCCAGCAGTTACGGGCAGCTTAACTATGGCTACACCTTC. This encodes CASSYGQLNYGYTF.

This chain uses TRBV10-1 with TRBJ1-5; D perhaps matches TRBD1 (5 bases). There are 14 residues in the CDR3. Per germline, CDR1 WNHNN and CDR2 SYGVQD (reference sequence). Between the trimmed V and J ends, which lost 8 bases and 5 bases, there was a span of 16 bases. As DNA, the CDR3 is TGCGCCAGCCCGAGGCCAGGGATGGATCAGCCCCAGCATTTT. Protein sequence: CASPRPGMDQPQHF.